Sequencing of this TCR beta chain was carried out in a study of cytomegalovirus exposure and HLA in healthy donors. PCR amplification relied on 60 Vbeta primers (plus 13 Jbeta primers). Assay: immunoSEQ multiplex PCR; the TCRdb copy retains only in-frame clones and omits some. The sample consists of 50,000 to 65,000 clones, around 72% of them appearing once. This clonotype was sampled from a man aged 18 to 30 in good health and CMV-seronegative. What was sequenced was PBMCs.

CDR3 DNA sequence: TGTGCCACTCCAGGACTAGCGGGAGAAGGGGATACGCAGTATTTT. Translation gives CATPGLAGEGDTQYF. The genes are TRBV21-1 and TRBJ2-3; whether TRBD2, the table's D call, matches the DNA was not checked. TRBV21-1 is a pseudogene. This CDR3 has 15 amino acids.